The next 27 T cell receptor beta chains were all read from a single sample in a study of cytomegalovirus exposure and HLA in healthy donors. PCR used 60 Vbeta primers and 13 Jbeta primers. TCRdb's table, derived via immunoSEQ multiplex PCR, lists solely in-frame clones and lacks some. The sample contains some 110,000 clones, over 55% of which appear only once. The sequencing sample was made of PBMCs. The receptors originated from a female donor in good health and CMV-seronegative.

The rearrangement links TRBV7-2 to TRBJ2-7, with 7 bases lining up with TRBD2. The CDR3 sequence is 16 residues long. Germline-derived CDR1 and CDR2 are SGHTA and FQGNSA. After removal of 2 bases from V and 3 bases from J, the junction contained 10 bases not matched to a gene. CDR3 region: CASSLSLGLKDYEQYF. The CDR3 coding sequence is TGTGCCAGCAGCTTATCTCTGGGACTAAAGGACTACGAGCAGTACTTC.

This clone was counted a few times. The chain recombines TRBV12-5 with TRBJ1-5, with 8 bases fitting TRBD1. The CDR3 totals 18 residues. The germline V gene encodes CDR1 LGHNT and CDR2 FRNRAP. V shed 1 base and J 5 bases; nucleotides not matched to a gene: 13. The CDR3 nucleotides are TGTGCTAGTGGTTTGGCCACGAAATGGACAGGGAAGTATCAGCCCCAGCATTTT. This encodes CASGLATKWTGKYQPQHF.

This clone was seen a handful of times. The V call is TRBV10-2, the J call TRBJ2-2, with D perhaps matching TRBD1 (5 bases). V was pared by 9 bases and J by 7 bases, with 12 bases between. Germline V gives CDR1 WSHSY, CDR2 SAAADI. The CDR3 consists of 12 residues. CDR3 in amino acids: CASHQGGGELFF. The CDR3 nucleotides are TGCGCCAGTCACCAGGGCGGCGGGGAGCTGTTTTTT.

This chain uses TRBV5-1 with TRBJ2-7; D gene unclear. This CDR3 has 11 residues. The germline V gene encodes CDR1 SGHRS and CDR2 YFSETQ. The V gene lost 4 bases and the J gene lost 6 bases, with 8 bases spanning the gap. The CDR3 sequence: CASSTSGEQYF. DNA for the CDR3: TGCGCCAGCAGCACTTCCGGCGAGCAGTACTTC.

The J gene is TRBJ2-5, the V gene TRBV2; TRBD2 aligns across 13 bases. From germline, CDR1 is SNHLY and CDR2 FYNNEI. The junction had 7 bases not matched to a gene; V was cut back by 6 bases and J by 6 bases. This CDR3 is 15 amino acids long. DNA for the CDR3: TGTGCCAGCAGCCAAGGACTAGCGGGGGTAAAGACCCAGTACTTC. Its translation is CASSQGLAGVKTQYF.

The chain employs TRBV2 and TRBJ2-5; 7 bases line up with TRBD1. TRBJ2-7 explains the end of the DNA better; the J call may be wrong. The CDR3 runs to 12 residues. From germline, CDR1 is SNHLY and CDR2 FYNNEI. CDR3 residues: CASSVTGYEQYF. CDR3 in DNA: TGTGCCAGCAGTGTGACAGGGTACGAGCAGTACTTC.

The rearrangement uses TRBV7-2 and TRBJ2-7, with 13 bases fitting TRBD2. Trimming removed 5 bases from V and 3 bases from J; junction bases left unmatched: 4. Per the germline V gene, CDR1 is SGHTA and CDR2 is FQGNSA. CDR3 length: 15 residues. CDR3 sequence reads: CASSLGLAGLYEQYF. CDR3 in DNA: TGTGCCAGCAGCCTGGGACTAGCGGGGCTCTACGAGCAGTACTTC.

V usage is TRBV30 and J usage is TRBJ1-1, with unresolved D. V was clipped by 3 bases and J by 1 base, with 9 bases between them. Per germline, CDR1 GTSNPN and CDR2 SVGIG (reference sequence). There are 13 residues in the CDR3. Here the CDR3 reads CAWRATANTEAFF. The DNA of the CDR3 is TGTGCCTGGAGGGCTACAGCGAACACTGAAGCTTTCTTT.

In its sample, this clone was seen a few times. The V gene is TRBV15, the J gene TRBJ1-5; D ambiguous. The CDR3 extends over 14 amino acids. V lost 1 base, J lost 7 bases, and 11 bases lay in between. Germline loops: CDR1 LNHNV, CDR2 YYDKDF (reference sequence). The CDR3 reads CATSRVGVGQPQHF. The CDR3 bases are TGTGCCACCAGCAGAGTCGGGGTGGGGCAGCCCCAGCATTTT.

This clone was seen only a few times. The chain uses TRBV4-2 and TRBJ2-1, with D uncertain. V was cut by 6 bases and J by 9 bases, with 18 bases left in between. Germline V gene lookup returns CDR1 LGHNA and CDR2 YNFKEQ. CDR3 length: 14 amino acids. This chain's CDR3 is CASSQKRAMGEQFF. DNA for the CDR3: TGTGCCAGCAGTCAAAAGCGAGCGATGGGTGAGCAGTTCTTC.

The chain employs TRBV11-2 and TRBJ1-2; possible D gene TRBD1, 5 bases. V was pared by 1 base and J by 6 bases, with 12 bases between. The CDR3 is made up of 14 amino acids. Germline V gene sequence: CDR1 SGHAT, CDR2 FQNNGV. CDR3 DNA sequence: TGTGCCAGCAGCTTAGGCGGGGGGGGAAATGGCTACACCTTC. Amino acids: CASSLGGGGNGYTF.

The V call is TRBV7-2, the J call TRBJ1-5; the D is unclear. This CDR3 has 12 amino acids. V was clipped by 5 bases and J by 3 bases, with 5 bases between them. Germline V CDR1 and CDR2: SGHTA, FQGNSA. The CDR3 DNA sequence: TGTGCCAGCAGCCCAATCAATCAGCCCCAGCATTTT. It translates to CASSPINQPQHF.

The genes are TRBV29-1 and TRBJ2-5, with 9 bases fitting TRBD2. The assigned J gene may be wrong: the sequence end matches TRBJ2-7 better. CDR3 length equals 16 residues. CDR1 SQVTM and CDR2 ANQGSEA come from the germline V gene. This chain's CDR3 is CSVDDTTSGNSYEQYF. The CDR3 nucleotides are TGCAGCGTTGACGATACGACTAGCGGAAACTCCTACGAGCAGTACTTC.

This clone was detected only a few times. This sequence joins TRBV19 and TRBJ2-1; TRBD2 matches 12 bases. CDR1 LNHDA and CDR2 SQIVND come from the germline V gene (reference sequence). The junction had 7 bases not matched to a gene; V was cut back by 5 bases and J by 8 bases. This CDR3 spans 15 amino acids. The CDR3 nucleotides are TGTGCCAGTAGTGCACTAGCGGGAGGTTCCCATGAGCAGTTCTTC. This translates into CASSALAGGSHEQFF. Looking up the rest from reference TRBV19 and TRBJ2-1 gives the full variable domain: DGGITQSPKYLFRKEGQNVTLSCEQNLNHDAMYWYRQDPGQGLRLIYYSQIVNDFQKGDIAEGYSVSREKKESFPLTVTSAQKNPTAFYLCASSALAGGSHEQFFGPGTRLTVL.

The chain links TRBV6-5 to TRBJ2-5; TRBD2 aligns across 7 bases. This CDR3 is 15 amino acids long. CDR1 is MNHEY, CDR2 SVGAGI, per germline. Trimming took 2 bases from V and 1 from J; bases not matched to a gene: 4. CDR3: CASSYAGVSQETQYF. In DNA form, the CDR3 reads TGTGCCAGCAGTTACGCGGGAGTGAGCCAAGAGACCCAGTACTTC.

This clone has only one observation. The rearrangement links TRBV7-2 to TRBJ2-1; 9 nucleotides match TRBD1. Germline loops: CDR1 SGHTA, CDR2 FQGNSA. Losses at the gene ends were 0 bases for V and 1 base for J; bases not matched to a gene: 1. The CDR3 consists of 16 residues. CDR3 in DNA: TGTGCCAGCAGCTTAGCCGGGACAGGGTCCTACAATGAGCAGTTCTTC. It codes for CASSLAGTGSYNEQFF.

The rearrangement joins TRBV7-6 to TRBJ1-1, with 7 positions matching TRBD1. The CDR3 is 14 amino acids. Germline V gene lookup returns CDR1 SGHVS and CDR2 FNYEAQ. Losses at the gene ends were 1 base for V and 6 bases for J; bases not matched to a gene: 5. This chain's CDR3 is CASSLGQGVAEAFF. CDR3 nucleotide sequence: TGTGCCAGCAGCTTAGGACAGGGCGTCGCTGAAGCTTTCTTT.

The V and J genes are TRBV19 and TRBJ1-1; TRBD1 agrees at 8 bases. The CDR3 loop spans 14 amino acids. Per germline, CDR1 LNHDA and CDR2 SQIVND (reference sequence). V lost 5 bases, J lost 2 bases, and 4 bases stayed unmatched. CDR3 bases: TGTGCCAGTAGTCAACAGGGGGGCAACACTGAAGCTTTCTTT. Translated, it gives CASSQQGGNTEAFF.

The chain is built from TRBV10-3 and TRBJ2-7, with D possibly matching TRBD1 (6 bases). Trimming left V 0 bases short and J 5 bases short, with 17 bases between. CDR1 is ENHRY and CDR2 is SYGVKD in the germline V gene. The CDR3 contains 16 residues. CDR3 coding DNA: TGTGCCATCAGTGAGTCAGGAAATCAGGGGTTGGACGAGCAGTACTTC. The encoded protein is CAISESGNQGLDEQYF.

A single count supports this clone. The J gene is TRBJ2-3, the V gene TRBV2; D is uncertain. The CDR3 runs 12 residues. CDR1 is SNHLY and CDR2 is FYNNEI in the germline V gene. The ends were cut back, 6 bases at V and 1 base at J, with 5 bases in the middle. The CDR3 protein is CASSYGTDTQYF. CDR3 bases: TGTGCCAGCAGCTATGGCACAGATACGCAGTATTTT.

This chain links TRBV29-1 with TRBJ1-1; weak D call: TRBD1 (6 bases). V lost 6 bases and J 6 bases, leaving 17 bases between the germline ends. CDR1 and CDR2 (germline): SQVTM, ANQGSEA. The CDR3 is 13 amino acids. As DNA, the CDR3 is TGCAGCGTAAACAGGGTAATCTTACCTGAAGCTTTCTTT. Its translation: CSVNRVILPEAFF.

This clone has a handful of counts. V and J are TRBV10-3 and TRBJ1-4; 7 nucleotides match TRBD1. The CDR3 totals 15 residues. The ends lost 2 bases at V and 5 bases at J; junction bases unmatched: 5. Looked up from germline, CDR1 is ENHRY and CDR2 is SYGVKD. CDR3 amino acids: CAISEEVRGNEKLFF. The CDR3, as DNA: TGTGCCATCAGTGAGGAAGTCAGGGGGAATGAAAAACTGTTTTTT.

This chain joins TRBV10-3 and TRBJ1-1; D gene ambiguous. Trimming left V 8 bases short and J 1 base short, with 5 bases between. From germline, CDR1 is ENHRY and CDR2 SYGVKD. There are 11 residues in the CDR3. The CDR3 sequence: CAIGRNTEAFF. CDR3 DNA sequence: TGTGCCATCGGGCGGAACACTGAAGCTTTCTTT.

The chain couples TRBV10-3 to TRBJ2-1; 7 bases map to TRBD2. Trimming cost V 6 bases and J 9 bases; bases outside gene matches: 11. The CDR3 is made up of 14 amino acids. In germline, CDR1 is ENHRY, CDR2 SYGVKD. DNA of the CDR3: TGTGCCATCAGGGCTGGGCGGGAGAGAGCTGAGCAGTTCTTC. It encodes CAIRAGRERAEQFF.

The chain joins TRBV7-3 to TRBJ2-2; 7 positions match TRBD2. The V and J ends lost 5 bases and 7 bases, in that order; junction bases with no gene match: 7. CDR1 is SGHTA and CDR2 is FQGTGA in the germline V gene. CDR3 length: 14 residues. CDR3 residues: CASSQGTTNGELFF. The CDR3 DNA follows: TGTGCCAGCAGCCAAGGGACTACTAACGGGGAGCTGTTTTTT.

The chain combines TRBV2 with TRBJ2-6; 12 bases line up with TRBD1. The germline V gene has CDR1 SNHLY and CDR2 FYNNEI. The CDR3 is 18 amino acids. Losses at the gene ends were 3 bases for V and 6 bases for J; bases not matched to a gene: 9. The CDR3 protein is CASSDGGTGGLEANVLTF. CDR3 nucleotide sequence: TGTGCCAGCAGTGATGGGGGGACAGGGGGCTTGGAGGCCAACGTCCTGACTTTC.

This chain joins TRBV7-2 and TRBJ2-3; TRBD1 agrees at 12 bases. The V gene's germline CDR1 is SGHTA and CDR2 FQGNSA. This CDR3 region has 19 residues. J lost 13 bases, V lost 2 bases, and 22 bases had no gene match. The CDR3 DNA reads TGTGCCAGCAGCTTATCGGGACAGGGGGCGATTCGGGATTCTCGGGGGGAGTATTTT. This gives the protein CASSLSGQGAIRDSRGEYF.